This TCR beta chain was retrieved from a study of shared clonotypes between healthy human individuals. General study results and limits: Clonotype sharing among donors was thought likely to change with sequencing depth.

Replicate PCRs from sorted subsets contained 200 ng DNA, which is 30,000 to 35,000 T cell genomes. The assay was immunoSEQ multiplex PCR, and TCRdb's table has in-frame clones only and misses some. The data contain around 720,000 clones, 73% of them seen just once; the ten biggest clones take up about 1.8%. Germline loops: CDR1 SGHKS, CDR2 YYEKEE (reference sequence). Trimming shortened V by 4 bases and J by 3 bases, and 16 bases separated the two germline ends. There are 16 residues in the CDR3. Each donor was a Caucasian adult residing in Nashville, Tennessee. The CD4+ fraction was divided into a CD45RA+ naive subset and a CD45RA-negative memory subset. This clone occurred once. Its antigen is still unknown.

This rearrangement joins TRBV5-5 to TRBJ1-4; D is perhaps TRBD1 (6 bases). Sequenced sample: memory CD4+ T cells sorted from blood. Described subset: CD45RA-negative fraction. This TCR was sampled from a woman in her 30s in good health. CDR3 DNA: TGTGCCAGCAGCCCTGCGCAGGGGATTGCTAATGAAAAACTGTTTTTT. This encodes CASSPAQGIANEKLFF.